What follows are 8 T cell receptor beta chains derived from one specimen sequenced in a study of radiation and T cells in renal cell carcinoma. Repertoires were generated with immunoSEQ multiplex PCR, while TCRdb's copy carries only in-frame clones and drops some. This sample has about 130,000 clones, with around 81% found just once. Described time point: blood 2 weeks post-SBRT. The treatment: 15 Gy SBRT to primary tumor, nephrectomy 4 weeks later. The sequenced sample was blood, obtained from a patient whose treatment included radiotherapy and nephrectomy. These receptors all stem from a man aged 45-65 years with renal cell carcinoma.

This clone was detected once. CDR3 residues: CASSPLGGRYEKLFF. As DNA, the CDR3 is TGTGCCAGCAGCCCCCTGGGGGGGCGATATGAAAAACTGTTTTTT. The chain links TRBV9 to TRBJ1-4; maybe TRBD1 (6 bases). Germline V lookup: CDR1 SGDLS, CDR2 YYNGEE. The V and J ends lost 4 bases and 6 bases respectively, with 16 bases between them. CDR3 length equals 15 residues.

The chain combines TRBV7-9 with TRBJ2-7; D unclear. V was shortened by 2 bases and J by 1 base, with 3 bases between the two germline ends. Germline CDR1 SEHNR, CDR2 FQNEAQ (reference sequence). The CDR3 loop spans 12 amino acids. As DNA, the CDR3 is TGTGCCAGCAGCTTACATTCCTACGAGCAGTACTTC. This translates into CASSLHSYEQYF. The full variable domain, with the rest looked up from reference TRBV7-9 and TRBJ2-7, is DTGVSQNPRHKITKRGQNVTFRCDPISEHNRLYWYRQTLGQGPEFLTYFQNEAQLEKSRLLSDRFSAERPKGSFSTLEIQRTEQGDSAMYLCASSLHSYEQYFGPGTRLTVT.

V gene TRBV30 combines with J gene TRBJ1-3; the D is unclear. CDR1 is GTSNPN and CDR2 is SVGIG in the germline V gene (reference sequence). Trimming removed 3 bases from V and 4 bases from J, with 4 bases in between. This CDR3 comprises 11 residues. This chain's CDR3 is CAWSSGNTIYF. As DNA, the CDR3 is TGTGCCTGGAGCTCCGGAAACACCATATATTTT.

This chain connects TRBV4-3 to TRBJ2-1; 14 bases align to TRBD2. The CDR3 extends over 16 amino acids. From germline, CDR1 is LGHNA and CDR2 YSLEER. V gave up 4 bases and J gave up 8 bases; unmatched junction bases: 7. As DNA, the CDR3 is TGCGCCAGCAGCCGGACTAGCGGGGGGCATCTGGATGAGCAGTTCTTC. It translates to CASSRTSGGHLDEQFF.

V gene TRBV10-3 combines with J gene TRBJ1-5, with D hard to call. Germline V gene sequence: CDR1 ENHRY, CDR2 SYGVKD. CDR3 length: 14 amino acids. Trimming took off 2 bases at V and 0 bases at J, with 5 bases between the two ends. The CDR3 region has the DNA TGTGCCATCAGTGAGGGAGTTAGCAATCAGCCCCAGCATTTT. Protein sequence: CAISEGVSNQPQHF.

The V gene is TRBV9, the J gene TRBJ1-4; no clear D gene. This CDR3 has 15 amino acids. V shed 1 base and J shed 5 bases, with 12 bases lying between them. CDR1 is SGDLS, CDR2 YYNGEE, per germline. The chain's CDR3 is CASSVTSISNEKLFF. Written as DNA, the CDR3 is TGTGCCAGCAGCGTAACGAGTATTAGCAATGAAAAACTGTTTTTT.

The chain combines TRBV7-8 with TRBJ1-5; no clear D gene. Germline CDR1 and CDR2: SGHVS and FQNEAQ. The length of the CDR3 is 13 residues. The V end lost 4 bases, the J end lost 7 bases, and 11 bases lay between the germline ends. CDR3 sequence: CASSSLGVQPQHF. Written as DNA, the CDR3 is TGTGCCAGCAGCTCACTGGGTGTACAGCCCCAGCATTTT.

The genes are TRBV11-1 and TRBJ1-1; D unclear. This CDR3 contains 14 residues. Germline assignment: CDR1 SGHAT and CDR2 FQDESV (reference sequence). Trimming took 6 bases from V and 1 from J, leaving 12 bases between them. The CDR3 DNA reads TGTGCCAGCAGTCAATCGGGCCCGAACACTGAAGCTTTCTTT. The encoded protein is CASSQSGPNTEAFF.